One and the same sample provided the 12 T cell receptor beta chains below, sequenced in a study of blood T cells in healthy people across ages. Then a second PCR, running about 6 to 11 cycles, was carried out with a sample-barcoded 5' primer and a J-beta primer mix. MiXCR, applied by TCRdb to the 5' RACE reads, yields one record per CDR3 protein. This table holds about 1,000,000 distinct CDR3 sequences, under 55% found once. Sequenced: blood. Source of these receptors: a woman aged 55-70 years in good health.

V usage is TRBV14 and J usage is TRBJ1-5; 7 nucleotides match TRBD1. V shed 6 bases, J shed 10 bases, and the junction held 9 bases outside the gene matches. The CDR3 totals 13 residues. Germline V gene sequence: CDR1 SGHDN, CDR2 FVKESK. Here the CDR3 DNA reads TGTGCCAGCAGTAGGGGGCTCGGGGAACCCCAGCATTTT. Translating it yields CASSRGLGEPQHF.

The gene calls are TRBV20-1 and TRBJ2-7, with 9 bases identical to TRBD2. Germline lookup yields CDR1 DFQATT and CDR2 SNEGSKA (reference sequence). This CDR3 has 15 residues. V trimming: 1 base; J trimming: 3 bases; junction bases outside the gene matches: 7. The CDR3 region is CSARGGREGNYEQYF. The CDR3 DNA follows: TGCAGTGCTAGAGGTGGGCGGGAGGGCAACTACGAGCAGTACTTC.

The DNA of the CDR3 is TGTGCCAGCAGCTTAGGGGTATCGAACACTGAAGCTTTCTTT. This encodes CASSLGVSNTEAFF. This rearrangement joins TRBV7-9 to TRBJ1-1; D unclear. Germline CDR1 reads SEHNR; CDR2 reads FQNEAQ (reference sequence). Trimming shortened V by 1 base and J by 1 base, and 7 bases separated the two germline ends. The CDR3 covers 14 residues. The entire variable domain, with the rest obtained from reference TRBV7-9 and TRBJ1-1, is as follows: DTGVSQNPRHKITKRGQNVTFRCDPISEHNRLYWYRQTLGQGPEFLTYFQNEAQLEKSRLLSDRFSAERPKGSFSTLEIQRTEQGDSAMYLCASSLGVSNTEAFFGQGTRLTVV.

The J gene is TRBJ2-7, the V gene TRBV27, with a weak D call TRBD2 (5 bases). The V gene lost 2 bases and the J gene lost 3 bases, with 11 bases spanning the gap. The length of the CDR3 is 14 residues. The germline V gene has CDR1 MNHEY and CDR2 SMNVEV (reference sequence). CDR3 sequence reads: CASSLERGNYEQYF. CDR3 nucleotide sequence: TGTGCCAGCAGTTTAGAACGGGGAAACTACGAGCAGTACTTC.

The rearrangement uses TRBV7-9 and TRBJ2-7, with TRBD2 as a possible D gene (6 bases). Between the trimmed V and J ends, which lost 4 bases and 2 bases, there was a span of 15 bases. This CDR3 is 15 amino acids long. CDR1 is SEHNR and CDR2 is FQNEAQ in the germline V gene (reference sequence). The CDR3 bases are TGTGCCAGCAGCTCCAGAGGAGGGGAACCCTACGAGCAGTACTTC. This translates into CASSSRGGEPYEQYF.

The rearrangement links TRBV3-1 to TRBJ2-7; TRBD1 aligns across 7 bases. The CDR3 runs 13 residues. Germline loops: CDR1 LGHDT, CDR2 YNNKEL (reference sequence). V dropped 3 bases and J dropped 6; count of bases not matched to a gene: 5. The CDR3 DNA follows: TGTGCCAGCAGCCACGGTGCAGGGGGCGAGCAGTACTTC. Translation gives CASSHGAGGEQYF.

The gene calls are TRBV11-2 and TRBJ1-2; D is ambiguous. V was clipped by 5 bases and J by 5 bases, with 9 bases between them. The germline V gene encodes CDR1 SGHAT and CDR2 FQNNGV. CDR3 size: 12 residues. The CDR3 region has the DNA TGTGCCAGCAGCCGTATTGGTTATGGCTACACCTTC. Its translation is CASSRIGYGYTF.

The CDR3 DNA reads as TGTGCCAGCAGCGCCCAACTAGTGTTGGAAGAGACCCAGTACTTC. Protein product: CASSAQLVLEETQYF. The chain uses TRBV9 and TRBJ2-5; the D gene is possibly TRBD2 (5 bases). Per the germline V gene, CDR1 is SGDLS and CDR2 is YYNGEE. The ends were cut back, 3 bases at V and 3 bases at J, with 15 bases in the middle. The CDR3 is 15 residues long.

The chain carries TRBV2 and TRBJ1-5, with D possibly TRBD1 on 5 matching bases. From germline, CDR1 is SNHLY and CDR2 FYNNEI. CDR3 size: 14 residues. Deletions cut 6 bases from V and 6 bases from J, with 15 bases between. In DNA form, the CDR3 reads TGTGCCAGCAGGACTTTTCCGGGGCCTCAGCCCCAGCATTTT. Its protein is CASRTFPGPQPQHF.

This clonotype was seen a few times. The chain uses TRBV3-1 and TRBJ2-1, with D unclear. V was clipped by 0 bases and J by 0 bases, with 6 bases between them. This CDR3 region has 15 residues. In germline, CDR1 is LGHDT, CDR2 YNNKEL (reference sequence). CDR3 loop: CASSQESGSYNEQFF. The CDR3 DNA is TGTGCCAGCAGCCAAGAGTCAGGCTCCTACAATGAGCAGTTCTTC.

The rearrangement uses TRBV7-9 and TRBJ2-5; 10 positions agree with TRBD1. With V trimmed by 11 bases and J by 2 bases, 11 bases remained unmatched. This CDR3 region has 15 residues. The germline V gene encodes CDR1 SEHNR and CDR2 FQNEAQ (reference sequence). Here the CDR3 reads CAPINDRGQQETQYF. In DNA, the CDR3 is TGTGCCCCTATCAACGACAGGGGGCAGCAAGAGACCCAGTACTTC. Full variable domain (missing parts from reference TRBV7-9 and TRBJ2-5): DTGVSQNPRHKITKRGQNVTFRCDPISEHNRLYWYRQTLGQGPEFLTYFQNEAQLEKSRLLSDRFSAERPKGSFSTLEIQRTEQGDSAMYLCAPINDRGQQETQYFGPGTRLLVL.

This rearrangement joins TRBV5-5 to TRBJ1-1; TRBD1 might be the D (5 bases). V lost 4 bases, J lost 3 bases, and 10 bases lay in between. Germline CDR1 SGHKS, CDR2 YYEKEE (reference sequence). The CDR3 runs to 13 residues. The CDR3: CASSGGDYTEAFF. CDR3 nucleotides: TGTGCCAGCAGCGGGGGAGATTACACTGAAGCTTTCTTT.